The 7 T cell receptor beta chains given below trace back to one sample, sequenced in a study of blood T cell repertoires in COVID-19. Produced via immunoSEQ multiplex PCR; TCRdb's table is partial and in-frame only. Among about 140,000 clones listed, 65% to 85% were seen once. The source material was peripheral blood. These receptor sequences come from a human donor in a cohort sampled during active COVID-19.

The CDR3 loop is CASSYSKLAGSYEQYF. The CDR3 coding sequence is TGTGCCAGCAGTTACTCGAAACTAGCGGGTTCCTACGAGCAGTACTTC. The rearrangement joins TRBV6-5 to TRBJ2-7, with 9 positions matching TRBD2. CDR3 size: 16 residues. V trimming: 0 bases; J trimming: 1 base; junction bases outside the gene matches: 4. CDR1 and CDR2 (germline): MNHEY, SVGAGI.

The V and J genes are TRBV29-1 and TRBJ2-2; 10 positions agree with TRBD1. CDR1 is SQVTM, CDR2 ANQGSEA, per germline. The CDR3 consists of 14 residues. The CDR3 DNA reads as TGCTCTTGCGGGGGACAGGGGTGGACCGGGGAGCTGTTTTTT. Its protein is CSCGGQGWTGELFF.

The CDR3 reads CASSEGLTRAGGEQYF. The CDR3 nucleotides are TGTGCCAGCAGTGAAGGCCTCACTAGAGCTGGTGGCGAGCAGTACTTC. The chain carries TRBV6-1 and TRBJ2-7; the D gene is possibly TRBD2 (5 bases). From germline, CDR1 is MNHNS and CDR2 SASEGT. V lost 1 base to trimming and J lost 6 bases, with 19 bases between them. The CDR3 length is 16 residues.

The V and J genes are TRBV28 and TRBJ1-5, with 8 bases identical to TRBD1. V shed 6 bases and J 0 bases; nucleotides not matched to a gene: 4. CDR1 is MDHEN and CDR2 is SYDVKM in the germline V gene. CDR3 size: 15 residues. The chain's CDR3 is CASSRQGYSNQPQHF. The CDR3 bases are TGTGCCAGCAGCCGACAGGGGTATAGCAATCAGCCCCAGCATTTT.

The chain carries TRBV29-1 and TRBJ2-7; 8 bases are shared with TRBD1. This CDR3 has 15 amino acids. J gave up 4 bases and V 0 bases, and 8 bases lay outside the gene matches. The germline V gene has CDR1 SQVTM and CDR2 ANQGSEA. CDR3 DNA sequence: TGCAGCGTTGAAGAAACCGGGACAGGACTTTACGAGCAGTACTTC. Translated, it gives CSVEETGTGLYEQYF.

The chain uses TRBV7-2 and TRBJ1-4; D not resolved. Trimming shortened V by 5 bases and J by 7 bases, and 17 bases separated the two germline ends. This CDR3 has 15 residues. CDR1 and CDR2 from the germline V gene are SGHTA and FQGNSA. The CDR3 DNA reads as TGTGCCAGCAGCGAGCTCGGGGAGTGGGCTGAAAAACTGTTTTTT. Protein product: CASSELGEWAEKLFF.

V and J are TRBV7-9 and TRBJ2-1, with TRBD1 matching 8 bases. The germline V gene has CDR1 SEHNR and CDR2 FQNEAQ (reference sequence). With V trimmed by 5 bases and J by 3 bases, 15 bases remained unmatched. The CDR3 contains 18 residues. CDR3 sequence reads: CASSPAQSRTGYYNEQFF. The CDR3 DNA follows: TGTGCCAGCAGCCCAGCACAGTCAAGGACAGGGTACTACAATGAGCAGTTCTTC.